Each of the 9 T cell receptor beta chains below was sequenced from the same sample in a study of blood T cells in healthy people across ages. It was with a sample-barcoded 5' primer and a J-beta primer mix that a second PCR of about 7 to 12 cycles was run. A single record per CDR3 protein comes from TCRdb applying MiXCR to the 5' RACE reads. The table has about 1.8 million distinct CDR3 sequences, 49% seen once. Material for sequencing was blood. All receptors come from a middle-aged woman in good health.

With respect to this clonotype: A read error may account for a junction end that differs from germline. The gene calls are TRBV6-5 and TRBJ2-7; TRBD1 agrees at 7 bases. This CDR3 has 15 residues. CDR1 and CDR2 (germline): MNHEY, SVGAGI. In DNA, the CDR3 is TGTGTCAGCCGCACCCGGGACAGAGGCCTCTACGAGCAGTACTTC. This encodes CVSRTRDRGLYEQYF.

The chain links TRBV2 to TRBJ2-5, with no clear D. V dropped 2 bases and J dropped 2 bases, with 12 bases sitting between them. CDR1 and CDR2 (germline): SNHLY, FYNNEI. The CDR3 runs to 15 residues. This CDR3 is CASSEWLPLQETQYF. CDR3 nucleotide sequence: TGTGCCAGCAGTGAATGGCTTCCCTTACAAGAGACCCAGTACTTC. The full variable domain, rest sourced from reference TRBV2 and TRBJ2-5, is EPEVTQTPSHQVTQMGQEVILRCVPISNHLYFYWYRQILGQKVEFLVSFYNNEISEKSEIFDDQFSVERPDGSNFTLKIRSTKLEDSAMYFCASSEWLPLQETQYFGPGTRLLVL.

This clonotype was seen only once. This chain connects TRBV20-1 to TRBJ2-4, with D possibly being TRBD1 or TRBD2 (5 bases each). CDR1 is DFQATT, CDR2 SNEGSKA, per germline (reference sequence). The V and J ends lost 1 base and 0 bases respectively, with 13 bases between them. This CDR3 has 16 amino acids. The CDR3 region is CSARGGWGLAKNIQYF. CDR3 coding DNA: TGCAGTGCTAGAGGGGGTTGGGGGTTAGCCAAAAACATTCAGTACTTC.

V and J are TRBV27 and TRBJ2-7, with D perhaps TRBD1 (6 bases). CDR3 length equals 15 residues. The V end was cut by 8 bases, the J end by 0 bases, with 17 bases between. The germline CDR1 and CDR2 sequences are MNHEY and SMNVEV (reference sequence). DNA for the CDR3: TGTGCCAGCGCTCCTGCTGACAGGAGCTCCTACGAGCAGTACTTC. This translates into CASAPADRSSYEQYF.

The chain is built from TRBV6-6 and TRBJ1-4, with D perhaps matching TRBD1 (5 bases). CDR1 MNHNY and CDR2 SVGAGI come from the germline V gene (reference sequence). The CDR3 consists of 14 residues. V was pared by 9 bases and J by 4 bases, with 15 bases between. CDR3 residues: CASKVLGLNEKLFF. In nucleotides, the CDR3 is TGTGCCAGTAAGGTTTTGGGGCTTAATGAAAAACTGTTTTTT.

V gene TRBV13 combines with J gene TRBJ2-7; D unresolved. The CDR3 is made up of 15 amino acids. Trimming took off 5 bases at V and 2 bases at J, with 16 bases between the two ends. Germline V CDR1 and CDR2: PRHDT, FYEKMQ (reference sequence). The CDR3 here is CASSRTAERTYEQYF. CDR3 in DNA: TGTGCCAGCAGCCGGACCGCGGAGAGGACCTACGAGCAGTACTTC.

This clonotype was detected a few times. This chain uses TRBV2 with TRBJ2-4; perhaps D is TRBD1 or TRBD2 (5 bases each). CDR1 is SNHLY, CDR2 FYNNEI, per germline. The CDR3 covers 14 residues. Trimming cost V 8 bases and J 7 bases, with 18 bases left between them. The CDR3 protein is CASGGVQGSNIQYF. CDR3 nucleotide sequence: TGTGCCAGCGGGGGAGTGCAGGGATCGAACATTCAGTACTTC.

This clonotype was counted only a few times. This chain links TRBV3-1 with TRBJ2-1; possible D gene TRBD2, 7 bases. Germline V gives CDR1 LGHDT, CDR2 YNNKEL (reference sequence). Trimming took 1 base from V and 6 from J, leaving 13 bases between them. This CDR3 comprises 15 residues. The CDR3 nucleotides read TGTGCCAGCAGCCAAGCACAGGGAGGGGGCAATGAGCAGTTCTTC. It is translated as CASSQAQGGGNEQFF.

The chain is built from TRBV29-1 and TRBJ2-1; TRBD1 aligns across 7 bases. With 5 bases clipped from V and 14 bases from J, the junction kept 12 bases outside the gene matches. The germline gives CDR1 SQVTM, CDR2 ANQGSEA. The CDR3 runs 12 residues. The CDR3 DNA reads TGCAGCGTTCCCTTACCGACAGGGTTGAAGTTCTTC. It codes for CSVPLPTGLKFF.